The present TCR beta chain was sequenced within a study of Ad26.COV2.S vaccination and SARS-CoV-2 variants. About the study: The authors gave Ad26.COV2.S intramuscularly, either once or twice 56 days apart.

Specified treatment: about 20 received Ad26.COV2.S at low or high dose, single or two shots; about 5 received placebo; per-sample allocation not given. Samples analyzed were those drawn on day 63 after the first vaccine or placebo injection. Trimming took 5 bases from V and 8 from J, leaving 18 bases between them. The germline CDR1 and CDR2 sequences are MNHNY and SVGAGI (reference sequence). The CDR3 consists of 14 residues. The repertoire was sequenced with immunoSEQ multiplex PCR; TCRdb's copy has only in-frame clones and lacks some. The table records 350,000 to 400,000 clones, 70% to 90% of them present only once. The study, taken as a whole, reports: In TCR breadth and depth analyses, total T cell responses may have been underestimated. Considerable breadth of spike-specific CD8+ and CD4+ T cell responses has reportedly been documented following vaccination.

Remarks on this clone: Its antigen is currently unknown.

J is TRBJ2-5 and V is TRBV6-6; D gene unclear. This clonotype was obtained from a person aged 18-60 years who received the Ad26.COV2.S COVID-19 vaccine or a placebo. Sequencing used peripheral blood, obtained in a trial of Ad26.COV2.S vaccine versus placebo. CDR3 amino acids: CASSHSPNGPTQYF. In DNA, the CDR3 is TGTGCCAGCAGTCATTCCCCAAATGGCCCTACCCAGTACTTC.